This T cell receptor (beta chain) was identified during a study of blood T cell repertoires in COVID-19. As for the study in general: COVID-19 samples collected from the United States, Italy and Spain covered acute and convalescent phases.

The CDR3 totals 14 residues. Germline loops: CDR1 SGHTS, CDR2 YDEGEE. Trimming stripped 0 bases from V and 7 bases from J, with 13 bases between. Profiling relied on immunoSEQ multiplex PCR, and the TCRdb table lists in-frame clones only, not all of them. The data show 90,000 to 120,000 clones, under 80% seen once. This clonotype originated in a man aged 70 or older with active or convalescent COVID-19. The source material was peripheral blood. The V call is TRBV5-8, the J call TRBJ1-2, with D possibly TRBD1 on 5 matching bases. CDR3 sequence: CASSLGGLRAGYTF. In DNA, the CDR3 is TGTGCCAGCAGCTTGGGGGGACTACGGGCTGGCTACACCTTC.